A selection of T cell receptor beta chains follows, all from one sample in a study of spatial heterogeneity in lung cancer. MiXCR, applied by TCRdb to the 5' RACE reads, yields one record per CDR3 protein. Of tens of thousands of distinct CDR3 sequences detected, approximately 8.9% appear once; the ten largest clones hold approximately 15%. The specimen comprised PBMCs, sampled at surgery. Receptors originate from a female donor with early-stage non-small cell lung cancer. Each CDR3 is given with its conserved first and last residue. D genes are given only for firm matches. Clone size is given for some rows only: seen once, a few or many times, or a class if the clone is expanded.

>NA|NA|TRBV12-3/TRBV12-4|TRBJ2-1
CASSLSGAYNEQFF
TGTGCCAGCAGTTTGTCAGGGGCCTACAATGAGCAGTTCTTC
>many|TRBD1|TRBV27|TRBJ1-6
CASSRTGVDSPLHF
TGTGCCAGCAGCAGGACAGGGGTAGATTCACCCCTCCACTTT
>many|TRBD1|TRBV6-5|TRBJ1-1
CASSYGQGALGGTEAFF
TGTGCCAGCAGTTACGGACAGGGGGCCTTGGGTGGAACTGAAGCTTTCTTT
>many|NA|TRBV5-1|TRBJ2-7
CASSLKGPRLGYEQYF
TGCGCCAGCAGCTTGAAGGGCCCCCGGTTAGGCTACGAGCAGTACTTC
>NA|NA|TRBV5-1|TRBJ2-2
CASSLTGTTGELFF
TGCGCCAGCAGCTTGACAGGAACAACCGGGGAGCTGTTTTTT
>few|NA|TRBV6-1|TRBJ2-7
CASSERQSLEQYF
TGTGCCAGCAGTGAACGACAGTCCCTCGAGCAGTACTTC
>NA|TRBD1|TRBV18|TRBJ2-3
CASSPLTGDGTDTQYF
TGTGCCAGCTCACCCTTGACAGGGGACGGCACAGATACGCAGTATTTT
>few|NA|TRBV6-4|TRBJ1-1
CASSDPTGITEAFF
TGTGCCAGCAGTGACCCCACAGGGATCACTGAAGCTTTCTTT
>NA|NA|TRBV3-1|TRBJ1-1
CASSQTGIGETEAFF
TGTGCCAGCAGCCAAACCGGGATAGGGGAGACTGAAGCTTTCTTT
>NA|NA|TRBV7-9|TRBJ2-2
CASSVRANTGELFF
TGTGCCAGCAGCGTCAGGGCGAACACCGGGGAGCTGTTTTTT
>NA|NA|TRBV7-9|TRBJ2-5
CASDGIGETQYF
TGTGCCAGCGACGGGATTGGAGAGACCCAGTACTTC
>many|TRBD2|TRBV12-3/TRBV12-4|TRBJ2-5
CASSRGGAAETQYF
TGTGCCAGCAGTCGCGGGGGGGCGGCAGAGACCCAGTACTTC
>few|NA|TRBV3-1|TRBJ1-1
CASSQFLGNTEAFF
TGTGCCAGCAGCCAATTCCTTGGGAACACTGAAGCTTTCTTT
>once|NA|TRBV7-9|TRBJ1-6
CASSRERLGGRHF
TGTGCCAGCAGCCGGGAACGGCTAGGGGGTCGCCACTTT
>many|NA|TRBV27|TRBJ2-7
CASSLVGSSYEQYF
TGTGCCAGCAGTTTAGTGGGGAGCTCCTACGAGCAGTACTTC
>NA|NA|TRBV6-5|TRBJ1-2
CASSYSRRADGYTF
TGTGCCAGCAGTTACTCGAGGCGGGCAGATGGCTACACCTTC
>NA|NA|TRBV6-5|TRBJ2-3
CASIKRYF
TGTGCCAGCATAAAAAGGTATTTT
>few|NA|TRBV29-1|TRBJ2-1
CSVVGLNYNEQFF
TGCAGCGTTGTCGGCCTAAATTACAATGAGCAGTTCTTC
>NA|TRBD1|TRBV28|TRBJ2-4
CASSLPSQDRGRPKNIQYF
TGTGCCAGCAGTTTACCCTCTCAGGACAGGGGCCGACCCAAAAACATTCAGTACTTC
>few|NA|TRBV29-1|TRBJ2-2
CSVGTASNTGELFF
TGCAGCGTTGGGACAGCCTCGAACACCGGGGAGCTGTTTTTT
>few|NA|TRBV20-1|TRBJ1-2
CSARGGARDYGYTF
TGCAGTGCTAGAGGCGGGGCGCGGGACTATGGCTACACCTTC
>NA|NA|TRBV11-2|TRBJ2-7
CASSLDPRGQYF
TGTGCCAGCAGCTTAGATCCAAGGGGGCAGTACTTC
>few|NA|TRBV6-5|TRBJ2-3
CASSRAVRMSADTQYF
TGTGCCAGCAGTAGGGCCGTTCGGATGAGCGCAGATACGCAGTATTTT
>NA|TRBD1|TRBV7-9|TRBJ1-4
CASSPRTGGSEKLFF
TGTGCCAGCAGCCCTCGGACAGGGGGTTCGGAAAAACTGTTTTTT
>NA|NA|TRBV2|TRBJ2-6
CASNQGRAGANVLTF
TGTGCCAGCAACCAGGGCAGGGCGGGGGCCAACGTCCTGACTTTC
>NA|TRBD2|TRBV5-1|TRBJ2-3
CASSLGSTGLGTGGTDTQYF
TGCGCCAGCAGCTTGGGGAGCACGGGGCTGGGGACGGGAGGAACAGATACGCAGTATTTT
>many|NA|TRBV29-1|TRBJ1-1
CSTPTGSNTEAFF
TGCAGCACCCCCACGGGTTCGAACACTGAAGCTTTCTTT
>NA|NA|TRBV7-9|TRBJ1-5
CASSLEGPEPQHF
TGTGCCAGCAGCTTAGAGGGCCCCGAGCCCCAGCATTTT
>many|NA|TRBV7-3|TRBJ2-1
CASSPSRGAPNEQFF
TGTGCCAGCAGCCCATCTAGGGGAGCCCCCAATGAGCAGTTCTTC
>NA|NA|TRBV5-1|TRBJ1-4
CASSSGVTNEKLFF
TGCGCCAGCAGCTCGGGGGTGACTAATGAAAAACTGTTTTTT
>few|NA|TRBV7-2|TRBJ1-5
CASSAKWDSNQPQHF
TGTGCCAGCAGCGCAAAATGGGACAGCAATCAGCCCCAGCATTTT
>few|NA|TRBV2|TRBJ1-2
CASQGAGQRYGYTF
TGTGCCAGCCAAGGCGCCGGACAGCGCTATGGCTACACCTTC
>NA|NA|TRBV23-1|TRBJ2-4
CASSHSLDRSQNIQYF
TGCGCCAGCAGTCATTCCTTAGACAGAAGCCAAAACATTCAGTACTTC
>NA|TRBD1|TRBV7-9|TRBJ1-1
CASSFQGVPEAFF
TGTGCCAGCAGTTTTCAGGGGGTCCCTGAAGCTTTCTTT
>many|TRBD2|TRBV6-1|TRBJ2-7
CASSVTSGRGYEQYF
TGTGCCAGCAGTGTGACGAGCGGGAGGGGATACGAGCAGTACTTC
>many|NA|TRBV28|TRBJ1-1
CASSYDTNTEAFF
TGTGCCAGCAGTTATGACACCAACACTGAAGCTTTCTTT
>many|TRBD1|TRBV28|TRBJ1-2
CASTGQGLSYGYTF
TGTGCCAGCACCGGACAGGGGTTGAGCTATGGCTACACCTTC
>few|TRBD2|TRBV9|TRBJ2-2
CASSGAGGGELFF
TGTGCCAGCAGCGGAGCGGGGGGCGGGGAGCTGTTTTTT
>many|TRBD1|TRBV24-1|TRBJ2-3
CATSRGQGNVDTQYF
TGTGCCACCAGTAGAGGACAGGGGAACGTGGATACGCAGTATTTT
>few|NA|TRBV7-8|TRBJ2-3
CASSYGFTDTQYF
TGTGCCAGCAGCTATGGGTTCACAGATACGCAGTATTTT
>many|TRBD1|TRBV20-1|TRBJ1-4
CSASQGALSEKLFF
TGCAGTGCTAGCCAGGGGGCGCTGAGTGAAAAACTGTTTTTT
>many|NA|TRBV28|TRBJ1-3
CASSLRGASGNTIYF
TGTGCCAGCAGTTTACGAGGTGCTTCTGGAAACACCATATATTTT